This TCR beta chain was documented in a study of T cells in Graves' hyperthyroidism and ophthalmopathy. Study-level background: Staff took peripheral blood when the initial diagnosis was made, before any treatment began.

Using RNA transcripts as the source, TCR beta CDR3 regions were amplified. The HTBI primer set drove a first-round RT-PCR of the TCR CDR3. Each CDR3 protein is one row after TCRdb ran MiXCR on the multiplex PCR reads. The sample includes 690,000 or so distinct CDR3 sequences, 15% to 20% of them seen just once. The germline CDR1 and CDR2 sequences are MNHNS and SASEGT. V shed 6 bases, J shed 0 bases, and the junction held 1 base outside the gene matches. This CDR3 is built from 15 residues. The sequenced sample consisted of blood. This receptor was obtained from a woman aged 45-60 years with Graves' hyperthyroidism that later progressed to Graves' ophthalmopathy. This rearrangement joins TRBV6-1 to TRBJ2-3; 12 positions agree with TRBD2. This CDR3 is CASRGTSGSTDTQYF. The CDR3 coding sequence is TGTGCCAGCAGAGGGACTAGCGGGAGCACAGATACGCAGTATTTT.